The 22 T cell receptor beta chains listed next were all sequenced from one sample in a study of CD8 T cells in ankylosing spondylitis. TCRdb re-derived calls from the 5' RACE reads in MiXCR, one entry per CDR3 protein. Among approximately 290,000 distinct CDR3 sequences listed, roughly 20% were seen once. Source material: blood, either unsorted or a sorted T cell fraction (not recorded which). The receptors stem from a female donor with ankylosing spondylitis or in good health (not recorded which).

The rearrangement joins TRBV7-9 to TRBJ2-5; no clear D gene. V was cut by 5 bases and J by 6 bases, with 16 bases left in between. The CDR3 is made up of 14 amino acids. In germline, CDR1 is SEHNR, CDR2 FQNEAQ (reference sequence). The CDR3 protein is CASSAESRPQTQYF. DNA for the CDR3: TGTGCCAGCAGCGCCGAATCAAGGCCCCAGACCCAGTACTTC.

The genes are TRBV20-1 and TRBJ2-7; TRBD2 matches at 9 bases. The germline gives CDR1 DFQATT, CDR2 SNEGSKA (reference sequence). V shed 1 base and J 7 bases; nucleotides not matched to a gene: 14. The CDR3 length is 16 residues. This CDR3 is CSARVSVGSGSVEQYF. The CDR3 region has the DNA TGCAGTGCTAGAGTCTCTGTCGGTAGCGGGAGTGTGGAGCAGTACTTC.

Only a few counts were recorded for this clonotype. This sequence joins TRBV12-3 or TRBV12-4 and TRBJ1-1; possible D gene TRBD1, 5 bases. Trimming removed 6 bases from V and 4 bases from J, with 18 bases in between. The CDR3 covers 15 residues. Written as DNA, the CDR3 is TGTGCCAGCAGGCAAGCCGGGGGGTTGGGCACTGAAGCTTTCTTT. Translated: CASRQAGGLGTEAFF.

The CDR3 DNA reads TGCAGTGCACCCGACTGGGCTAGCGGATCCTACAATGAGCAGTTCTTC. It encodes CSAPDWASGSYNEQFF. The chain joins TRBV20-1 to TRBJ2-1; 7 bases agree with TRBD2. V lost 6 bases and J lost 1; bases outside the gene matches: 12. CDR1 and CDR2 from the germline V gene are DFQATT and SNEGSKA (reference sequence). This CDR3 is 16 amino acids long.

This CDR3 is CSARPTSGRVHEQFF. CDR3 in DNA: TGCAGTGCTAGACCAACTAGCGGGAGAGTCCATGAGCAGTTCTTC. V is TRBV20-1 and J is TRBJ2-1; 11 nucleotides line up with TRBD2. CDR3 length: 15 residues. V shed 2 bases and J 8 bases; nucleotides not matched to a gene: 8. Germline CDR1 reads DFQATT; CDR2 reads SNEGSKA (reference sequence).

This clonotype was picked up a small number of times. This chain uses TRBV7-6 with TRBJ2-1; D might be TRBD2 (6 bases). The CDR3 consists of 15 residues. Trimming shortened V by 3 bases and J by 4 bases, and 13 bases separated the two germline ends. Looked up from germline, CDR1 is SGHVS and CDR2 is FNYEAQ. CDR3 sequence reads: CASSFLGGGYNEQFF. The DNA for the CDR3 is TGTGCCAGCAGCTTTCTGGGCGGAGGGTACAATGAGCAGTTCTTC.

This clonotype was recorded a few times. This sequence joins TRBV18 and TRBJ2-1, with 10 bases that match TRBD1. CDR3 length: 12 residues. Germline trimming cut 5 bases from V and 14 bases from J; bases unmatched to any gene: 6. Germline V gene lookup returns CDR1 KGHSH and CDR2 LQKENI. CDR3 coding DNA: TGTGCCAGCTCAATCCTGGGACAGGGGAAGTTCTTC. It codes for CASSILGQGKFF.

This chain connects TRBV6-2 or TRBV6-3 to TRBJ2-7; 10 bases fit TRBD2. CDR3 length equals 16 residues. After removal of 6 bases from V and 4 bases from J, the junction contained 12 bases not matched to a gene. Germline V gives CDR1 MNHEY, CDR2 SVGEGT. In nucleotides, the CDR3 is TGTGCCAGCAGGAAGCACCGGACTAGCGGTTATTACGAGCAGTACTTC. Translated, it gives CASRKHRTSGYYEQYF.

This rearrangement joins TRBV27 to TRBJ2-3; maybe TRBD1 (7 bases). Trimming shortened V by 7 bases and J by 4 bases, and 15 bases separated the two germline ends. This CDR3 has 14 residues. The germline V gene has CDR1 MNHEY and CDR2 SMNVEV (reference sequence). In DNA, the CDR3 is TGTGCCAGCAATAAACAGGGGAGGCCAGATACGCAGTATTTT. It specifies CASNKQGRPDTQYF.

Of note for this clonotype: This may be a read error: a much more frequent sequence differs by one nucleotide. The rearrangement links TRBV7-2 to TRBJ2-1, with D possibly TRBD2 on 7 matching bases. The CDR3 extends over 13 amino acids. Trimming took off 1 base at V and 9 bases at J, with 10 bases between the two ends. Germline loops: CDR1 SGHTA, CDR2 FQGNSA. CDR3 DNA sequence: TGTGCCAGCAGCTTAGGTGGGGGGGCTGAGCAGTTCTTC. The encoded protein is CASSLGGGAEQFF.

The chain uses TRBV20-1 and TRBJ2-5; 10 bases agree with TRBD2. The length of the CDR3 is 15 residues. Germline trimming cut 0 bases from V and 3 bases from J; bases unmatched to any gene: 4. Germline loops: CDR1 DFQATT, CDR2 SNEGSKA (reference sequence). Written as DNA, the CDR3 is TGCAGTGCTAGAGATCCTAGCGGGAGTAAAGAGACCCAGTACTTC. It codes for CSARDPSGSKETQYF.

The chain recombines TRBV5-5 with TRBJ1-6; D gene ambiguous. This CDR3 has 12 residues. Germline V lookup: CDR1 SGHKS, CDR2 YYEKEE (reference sequence). The V end lost 4 bases, the J end lost 8 bases, and 7 bases lay between the germline ends. This chain's CDR3 is CASSHRDSPLHF. The CDR3 DNA follows: TGTGCCAGCAGCCATAGGGATTCACCCCTCCACTTT.

There are a few counts of this clonotype. V usage is TRBV7-2 and J usage is TRBJ2-7, with D possibly being TRBD2 (6 bases). Looked up from germline, CDR1 is SGHTA and CDR2 is FQGNSA. This CDR3 comprises 15 residues. V lost 0 bases to trimming and J lost 0 bases, with 9 bases between them. Here the CDR3 reads CASSLAPTSSYEQYF. As DNA, the CDR3 is TGTGCCAGCAGCTTAGCGCCGACTAGCTCCTACGAGCAGTACTTC.

This clonotype showed up many times. The chain has TRBV15 and TRBJ2-2; 12 bases agree with TRBD2. The length of the CDR3 is 17 residues. Trimming removed 2 bases from V and 4 bases from J; junction bases left unmatched: 5. Germline CDR1 LNHNV, CDR2 YYDKDF (reference sequence). The CDR3 region is CATSRPSSGRVTGELFF. As DNA, the CDR3 is TGTGCCACCAGCAGACCGTCTAGCGGGAGGGTCACCGGGGAGCTGTTTTTT. The full variable domain, its missing parts supplied by reference TRBV15 and TRBJ2-2, is DAMVIQNPRYQVTQFGKPVTLSCSQTLNHNVMYWYQQKSSQAPKLLFHYYDKDFNNEADTPDNFQSRRPNTSFCFLDIRSPGLGDTAMYLCATSRPSSGRVTGELFFGEGSRLTVL.

This clonotype was seen more than once but under ten times. This chain links TRBV16 with TRBJ2-3; D remains unclear. The germline V gene has CDR1 KGHSY and CDR2 FQNENV. The ends were cut back, 2 bases at V and 3 bases at J, with 9 bases in the middle. The CDR3 contains 14 residues. The CDR3 spells CASSQTIRTDTQYF. As DNA, the CDR3 is TGTGCCAGCAGCCAAACCATAAGGACAGATACGCAGTATTTT.

The gene calls are TRBV20-1 and TRBJ2-7; 12 positions agree with TRBD2. V was clipped by 4 bases and J by 6 bases; unmatched bases: 16. Germline V gene data show CDR1 as DFQATT and CDR2 as SNEGSKA (reference sequence). The CDR3 extends over 17 amino acids. This CDR3 reads CSATRLWTSGTTPEQYF. The CDR3 DNA sequence: TGCAGTGCTACCAGATTATGGACTAGCGGGACCACGCCCGAGCAGTACTTC.

This clonotype was observed a handful of times. This chain joins TRBV10-1 and TRBJ2-3; either TRBD1 or TRBD2 may fit D (5 bases each). This CDR3 spans 15 amino acids. V lost 0 bases to trimming and J lost 2 bases, with 9 bases between them. CDR1 and CDR2 (germline): WNHNN, SYGVQD (reference sequence). Here the CDR3 reads CASSESRGYTDTQYF. In nucleotides, the CDR3 is TGCGCCAGCAGTGAGTCGAGGGGATACACAGATACGCAGTATTTT.

There are many counts of this clonotype. The rearrangement uses TRBV20-1 and TRBJ2-5; 8 bases are shared with TRBD2. The CDR3 covers 15 residues. Germline CDR1 and CDR2: DFQATT and SNEGSKA (reference sequence). V shed 0 bases, J shed 5 bases, and the junction held 8 bases outside the gene matches. The CDR3 spells CSARDWGLGDETQYF. CDR3 in DNA: TGCAGTGCTAGAGATTGGGGACTAGGGGATGAGACCCAGTACTTC.

The chain couples TRBV29-1 to TRBJ2-3; 8 bases align to TRBD2. The CDR3 consists of 13 residues. V shed 4 bases, J shed 5 bases, and the junction held 5 bases outside the gene matches. Germline CDR1 and CDR2: SQVTM and ANQGSEA. The CDR3 region is CSVVELAGDTQYF. The DNA for the CDR3 is TGCAGCGTTGTTGAGCTAGCGGGAGATACGCAGTATTTT.

V and J are TRBV9 and TRBJ2-1; 8 bases are a match to TRBD2. The trim removed 4 bases at V and 7 bases at J, leaving 10 bases unmatched. Germline V CDR1 and CDR2: SGDLS, YYNGEE. The CDR3 contains 15 residues. DNA for the CDR3: TGTGCCAGCAGCTTGAGCGGGAGCTATAGTAATGAGCAGTTCTTC. Protein product: CASSLSGSYSNEQFF.

In this sample, this clonotype turned up many times. The V and J genes are TRBV7-8 and TRBJ2-1, with D uncertain. Germline values: CDR1 SGHVS, CDR2 FQNEAQ. V was shortened by 5 bases and J by 8 bases, with 13 bases between the two germline ends. This CDR3 has 13 amino acids. CDR3 protein: CASSPPKSDEQFF. The CDR3 DNA reads TGTGCCAGCAGCCCACCGAAATCCGATGAGCAGTTCTTC.

The chain carries TRBV20-1 and TRBJ2-3; D remains ambiguous. Germline-derived CDR1 and CDR2 are DFQATT and SNEGSKA (reference sequence). V lost 6 bases and J lost 2, with 21 bases in between. The CDR3 loop spans 16 amino acids. CDR3 nucleotide sequence: TGCAGTGCGTACGCCGCTTCCCGTCCCACCACAGATACGCAGTATTTT. It encodes CSAYAASRPTTDTQYF.